Listed below are T cell receptor beta chains from one sample, sequenced in a study of human T cells and chemical hapten exposure. Each CDR3 protein gets one entry after TCRdb re-called the RACE reads with MiXCR. This table has around 110,000 distinct CDR3 sequences, roughly 12% appearing once. Source: whole blood, taken in connection with sensitization to the hapten diphenylcyclopropenone (DPC). The receptors here all came from a woman between 45 and 60 years old with alopecia areata. Some clones in this sample may be carry-over from other donors' samples. The CDR3 runs from the conserved cysteine through the conserved F or W. D genes are given only for firm matches. The listing skips clone size in some rows; elsewhere it reads once, few, many or a size class.

D gene: .; J gene: TRBJ2-1; clone size: few; V gene: TRBV5-4; CDR3 protein: CASSLMSSYNEQFF; CDR3 DNA: TGTGCCAGCAGCTTGATGAGCTCCTACAATGAGCAGTTCTTC
D gene: .; J gene: TRBJ1-2; clone size: many; V gene: TRBV28; CDR3 protein: CASSLLRPYGYTF; CDR3 DNA: TGTGCCAGCAGTTTACTAAGACCCTATGGCTACACCTTC
D gene: TRBD1; J gene: TRBJ1-5; clone size: few; V gene: TRBV5-1; CDR3 protein: CASSLRPLPADRGSPDSNQPQHF; CDR3 DNA: TGCGCCAGCAGCTTGAGACCACTCCCGGCGGACAGGGGCTCCCCCGATAGCAATCAGCCCCAGCATTTT
D gene: TRBD1; J gene: TRBJ1-1; clone size: many; V gene: TRBV7-8; CDR3 protein: CASRVMGQMNTEAFF; CDR3 DNA: TGTGCCAGCAGGGTAATGGGACAGATGAACACTGAAGCTTTCTTT
D gene: .; J gene: TRBJ1-5; clone size: .; V gene: TRBV28; CDR3 protein: CASSYTGGNQPQHF; CDR3 DNA: TGTGCCAGCAGTTACACAGGTGGCAATCAGCCCCAGCATTTT
D gene: TRBD1; J gene: TRBJ1-2; clone size: few; V gene: TRBV28; CDR3 protein: CASLTGGPHGYTF; CDR3 DNA: TGTGCCAGCCTGACAGGGGGACCCCATGGCTACACCTTC
D gene: .; J gene: TRBJ2-2; clone size: many; V gene: TRBV28; CDR3 protein: CASRPGRRETGELFF; CDR3 DNA: TGTGCCAGCAGGCCCGGCCGGAGGGAGACCGGGGAGCTGTTTTTT
D gene: .; J gene: TRBJ2-7; clone size: .; V gene: TRBV18; CDR3 protein: CASSPGTDYEQYF; CDR3 DNA: TGTGCCAGCTCACCCGGGACTGACTACGAGCAGTACTTC
D gene: TRBD2; J gene: TRBJ2-5; clone size: .; V gene: TRBV28; CDR3 protein: CASSFLREQAETQYF; CDR3 DNA: TGTGCCAGCAGTTTCCTGCGGGAGCAGGCAGAGACCCAGTACTTC
D gene: TRBD1; J gene: TRBJ1-1; clone size: .; V gene: TRBV6-1; CDR3 protein: CASSERQGWGTEAFF; CDR3 DNA: TGTGCCAGCAGTGAGAGACAGGGTTGGGGAACTGAAGCTTTCTTT
D gene: .; J gene: TRBJ1-1; clone size: few; V gene: TRBV4-1; CDR3 protein: CASSITLNTEAFF; CDR3 DNA: TGCGCCAGCAGCATAACGCTGAACACTGAAGCTTTCTTT
D gene: .; J gene: TRBJ2-7; clone size: many; V gene: TRBV28; CDR3 protein: CASSSALGYEQYF; CDR3 DNA: TGTGCCAGCAGTTCGGCACTAGGATACGAGCAGTACTTC
D gene: .; J gene: TRBJ2-5; clone size: few; V gene: TRBV6-5; CDR3 protein: CASSYQVTVGETQYF; CDR3 DNA: TGTGCCAGCAGTTACCAGGTCACGGTGGGGGAGACCCAGTACTTC
D gene: TRBD2; J gene: TRBJ2-1; clone size: few; V gene: TRBV19; CDR3 protein: CASREPGLAHYNEQFF; CDR3 DNA: TGTGCCAGTAGGGAACCGGGACTAGCGCACTACAATGAGCAGTTCTTC
D gene: .; J gene: TRBJ2-1; clone size: .; V gene: TRBV12-3/TRBV12-4; CDR3 protein: CASMVGDNEQFF; CDR3 DNA: TGTGCCAGCATGGTGGGTGACAATGAGCAGTTCTTC
D gene: TRBD1; J gene: TRBJ2-7; clone size: .; V gene: TRBV5-1; CDR3 protein: CASSISDRRPYEQYF; CDR3 DNA: TGCGCCAGCAGCATTTCGGACAGGCGACCCTACGAGCAGTACTTC
D gene: .; J gene: TRBJ2-1; clone size: .; V gene: TRBV28; CDR3 protein: CATKLGQQNNEQFF; CDR3 DNA: TGTGCCACAAAACTTGGACAGCAGAACAATGAGCAGTTCTTC
D gene: .; J gene: TRBJ1-4; clone size: .; V gene: TRBV18; CDR3 protein: CASSPGQVGEKLFF; CDR3 DNA: TGTGCCAGCTCACCTGGGCAGGTCGGGGAAAAACTGTTTTTT
D gene: .; J gene: TRBJ2-3; clone size: many; V gene: TRBV5-6; CDR3 protein: CASSVWARDTQYF; CDR3 DNA: TGTGCCAGCAGCGTGTGGGCCCGAGATACGCAGTATTTT
D gene: .; J gene: TRBJ2-1; clone size: few; V gene: TRBV27; CDR3 protein: CASRQAVSTDNEQFF; CDR3 DNA: TGTGCCAGCAGGCAAGCGGTGTCCACAGACAATGAGCAGTTCTTC
D gene: .; J gene: TRBJ2-3; clone size: many; V gene: TRBV5-6; CDR3 protein: CASSLAPSADTQYF; CDR3 DNA: TGTGCCAGCAGCTTGGCCCCAAGCGCAGATACGCAGTATTTT
D gene: .; J gene: TRBJ2-3; clone size: .; V gene: TRBV29-1; CDR3 protein: CSGGSGGGTDTQYF; CDR3 DNA: TGCAGCGGGGGTAGCGGTGGGGGCACAGATACGCAGTATTTT
D gene: .; J gene: TRBJ2-2; clone size: few; V gene: TRBV7-9; CDR3 protein: CASTRKGGQSRELFF; CDR3 DNA: TGTGCCAGCACCCGGAAGGGGGGGCAAAGTAGGGAGCTGTTTTTT
D gene: .; J gene: TRBJ2-7; clone size: .; V gene: TRBV11-2; CDR3 protein: CASSLWPSQYEQYF; CDR3 DNA: TGTGCCAGCAGCTTATGGCCTTCTCAGTACGAGCAGTACTTC
D gene: .; J gene: TRBJ1-5; clone size: few; V gene: TRBV7-2; CDR3 protein: CASSSPGPSKGEPQHF; CDR3 DNA: TGTGCCAGCAGCAGCCCCGGGCCCTCAAAGGGGGAGCCCCAGCATTTT
D gene: TRBD1; J gene: TRBJ2-1; clone size: many; V gene: TRBV12-3/TRBV12-4; CDR3 protein: CASSQTPGQGYNEQFF; CDR3 DNA: TGTGCCAGCAGTCAAACCCCGGGACAGGGCTACAATGAGCAGTTCTTC
D gene: .; J gene: TRBJ2-7; clone size: many; V gene: TRBV28; CDR3 protein: CASSLGEQYF; CDR3 DNA: TGTGCCAGCAGTTTAGGCGAGCAGTACTTC
D gene: .; J gene: TRBJ2-1; clone size: .; V gene: TRBV7-9; CDR3 protein: CASSLRPGIRNNEQFF; CDR3 DNA: TGTGCCAGCAGCTTGCGCCCCGGGATTCGCAACAATGAGCAGTTCTTC
D gene: .; J gene: TRBJ2-2; clone size: .; V gene: TRBV7-2; CDR3 protein: CASSSSRNGELFF; CDR3 DNA: TGTGCCAGCAGCTCCTCTCGAAACGGGGAGCTGTTTTTT
D gene: TRBD2; J gene: TRBJ2-2; clone size: many; V gene: TRBV28; CDR3 protein: CASSGPLAGGKSGELFF; CDR3 DNA: TGTGCCAGCTCGGGCCCTTTAGCGGGAGGGAAAAGCGGGGAGCTGTTTTTT
D gene: .; J gene: TRBJ2-3; clone size: .; V gene: TRBV3-1; CDR3 protein: CASSRPGGGTDTQYF; CDR3 DNA: TGTGCCAGCAGCCGTCCGGGGGGCGGTACAGATACGCAGTATTTT
D gene: TRBD2; J gene: TRBJ2-2; clone size: few; V gene: TRBV6-5; CDR3 protein: CASSYHHVGGAFSTGELFF; CDR3 DNA: TGTGCCAGCAGTTACCATCATGTCGGGGGGGCCTTCAGCACCGGGGAGCTGTTTTTT